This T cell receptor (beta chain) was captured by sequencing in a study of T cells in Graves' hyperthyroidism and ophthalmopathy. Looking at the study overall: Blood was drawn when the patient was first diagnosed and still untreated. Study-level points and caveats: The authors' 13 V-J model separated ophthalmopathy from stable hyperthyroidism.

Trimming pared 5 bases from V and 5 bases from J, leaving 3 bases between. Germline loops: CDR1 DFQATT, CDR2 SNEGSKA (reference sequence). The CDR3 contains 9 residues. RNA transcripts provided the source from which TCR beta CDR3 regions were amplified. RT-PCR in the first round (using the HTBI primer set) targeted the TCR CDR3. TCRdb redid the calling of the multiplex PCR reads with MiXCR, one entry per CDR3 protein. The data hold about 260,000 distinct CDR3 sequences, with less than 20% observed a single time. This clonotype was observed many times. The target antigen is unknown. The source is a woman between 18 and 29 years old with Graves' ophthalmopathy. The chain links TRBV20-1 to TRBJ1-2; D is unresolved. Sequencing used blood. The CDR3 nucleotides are TGCAGTGCTGAGTATGGCTACACCTTC. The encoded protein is CSAEYGYTF.